These 9 T cell receptor beta chains originate from one sample sequenced in a study of T cell responses to AZD1222 COVID-19 vaccine. The data were produced by immunoSEQ multiplex PCR, yet TCRdb's version contains in-frame clones alone and is incomplete. The repertoire has around 150,000 clones, 92% of them found once; the top ten carry approximately 1.2%. Source: peripheral blood, taken 28 days after the second AZD1222 dose. These receptors were collected from an adult who received the AZD1222 COVID-19 vaccine.

The CDR3 spells CAWRQGVGEKLFF. The CDR3 nucleotides are TGTGCCTGGAGACAGGGAGTAGGGGAAAAACTGTTTTTT. This chain connects TRBV30 to TRBJ1-4; D might be TRBD1 (6 bases). Germline loops: CDR1 GTSNPN, CDR2 SVGIG (reference sequence). Trimming stripped 3 bases from V and 8 bases from J, with 13 bases between. The CDR3 length is 13 residues. Supplemented by reference TRBV30 and TRBJ1-4, the full variable domain reads SQTIHQWPATLVQPVGSPLSLECTVEGTSNPNLYWYRQAAGRGLQLLFYSVGIGQISSEVPQNLSASRPQDRQFILSSKKLLLSDSGFYLCAWRQGVGEKLFFGSGTQLSVL.

The rearrangement joins TRBV7-2 to TRBJ1-2; D is ambiguous. This CDR3 is built from 14 residues. V shed 3 bases and J shed 5 bases, with 13 bases lying between them. Germline V gene sequence: CDR1 SGHTA, CDR2 FQGNSA. The CDR3 reads CASSFLDRGYGYTF. The CDR3 nucleotides read TGTGCCAGCAGCTTTCTGGACCGGGGTTATGGCTACACCTTC.

This clone was seen more than once but under ten times. This chain links TRBV13 with TRBJ1-3; D is undetermined. This CDR3 comprises 14 residues. The germline V and J ends were trimmed by 5 bases and 0 bases, with 8 bases remaining between them. The V gene's germline CDR1 is PRHDT and CDR2 FYEKMQ (reference sequence). CDR3 residues: CASSPTISGNTIYF. The CDR3 DNA sequence: TGTGCCAGCAGCCCAACAATCTCTGGAAACACCATATATTTT.

This clone was found once. V and J are TRBV7-3 and TRBJ1-6, with 7 bases matching TRBD1. The CDR3 runs to 17 residues. V lost 2 bases, J lost 7 bases, and 11 bases stayed unmatched. Germline loops: CDR1 SGHTA, CDR2 FQGTGA. The CDR3 nucleotides read TGTGCCAGCAGCTTAGGTCGATTGGGACAGACCAATTCACCCCTCCACTTT. Protein: CASSLGRLGQTNSPLHF.

The CDR3 DNA reads TGTGCCAGTAGTATAGGGATACAGGGTACGCGCAATCAGCCCCAGCATTTT. This encodes CASSIGIQGTRNQPQHF. The chain joins TRBV19 to TRBJ1-5, with D perhaps TRBD1 (6 bases). The germline gives CDR1 LNHDA, CDR2 SQIVND (reference sequence). The CDR3 extends over 17 amino acids. Trimming pared 1 base from V and 2 bases from J, leaving 15 bases between.

The chain uses TRBV5-1 and TRBJ2-1, with TRBD2 identical over 7 bases. Trimming cost V 1 base and J 9 bases; bases outside gene matches: 7. The CDR3 extends over 14 amino acids. Germline CDR1 is SGHRS and CDR2 is YFSETQ. The CDR3 DNA reads TGCGCCAGCAGCTTGAGGGAGGGATACTCTGAGCAGTTCTTC. Protein: CASSLREGYSEQFF.

The V and J genes are TRBV28 and TRBJ1-1; D remains unclear. Trimming removed 6 bases at V and 0 bases at J, with 5 bases between. CDR1 and CDR2 from the germline V gene are MDHEN and SYDVKM. The CDR3 runs 12 residues. The DNA for the CDR3 is TGTGCCAGCAGCACAATGAACACTGAAGCTTTCTTT. Translated: CASSTMNTEAFF.

Remarks on this clone: The identical CDR3 is also encoded by other nucleotide sequences in the sample. The gene calls are TRBV18 and TRBJ2-5, with D unclear. There are 12 residues in the CDR3. From germline, CDR1 is KGHSH and CDR2 LQKENI. V was pared by 1 base and J by 5 bases, with 5 bases between. Here the CDR3 reads CASSPLGETQYF. The CDR3 region has the DNA TGTGCCAGCTCACCACTGGGGGAGACCCAGTACTTC.

The rearrangement links TRBV19 to TRBJ2-7; no reliable D call. This CDR3 has 13 residues. Germline values: CDR1 LNHDA, CDR2 SQIVND (reference sequence). With 9 bases removed from V and 5 bases from J, the gap between germline ends came to 17 bases. This CDR3 is CASQPPGRDEQYF. The DNA of the CDR3 is TGTGCCAGCCAGCCGCCAGGACGAGACGAGCAGTACTTC.